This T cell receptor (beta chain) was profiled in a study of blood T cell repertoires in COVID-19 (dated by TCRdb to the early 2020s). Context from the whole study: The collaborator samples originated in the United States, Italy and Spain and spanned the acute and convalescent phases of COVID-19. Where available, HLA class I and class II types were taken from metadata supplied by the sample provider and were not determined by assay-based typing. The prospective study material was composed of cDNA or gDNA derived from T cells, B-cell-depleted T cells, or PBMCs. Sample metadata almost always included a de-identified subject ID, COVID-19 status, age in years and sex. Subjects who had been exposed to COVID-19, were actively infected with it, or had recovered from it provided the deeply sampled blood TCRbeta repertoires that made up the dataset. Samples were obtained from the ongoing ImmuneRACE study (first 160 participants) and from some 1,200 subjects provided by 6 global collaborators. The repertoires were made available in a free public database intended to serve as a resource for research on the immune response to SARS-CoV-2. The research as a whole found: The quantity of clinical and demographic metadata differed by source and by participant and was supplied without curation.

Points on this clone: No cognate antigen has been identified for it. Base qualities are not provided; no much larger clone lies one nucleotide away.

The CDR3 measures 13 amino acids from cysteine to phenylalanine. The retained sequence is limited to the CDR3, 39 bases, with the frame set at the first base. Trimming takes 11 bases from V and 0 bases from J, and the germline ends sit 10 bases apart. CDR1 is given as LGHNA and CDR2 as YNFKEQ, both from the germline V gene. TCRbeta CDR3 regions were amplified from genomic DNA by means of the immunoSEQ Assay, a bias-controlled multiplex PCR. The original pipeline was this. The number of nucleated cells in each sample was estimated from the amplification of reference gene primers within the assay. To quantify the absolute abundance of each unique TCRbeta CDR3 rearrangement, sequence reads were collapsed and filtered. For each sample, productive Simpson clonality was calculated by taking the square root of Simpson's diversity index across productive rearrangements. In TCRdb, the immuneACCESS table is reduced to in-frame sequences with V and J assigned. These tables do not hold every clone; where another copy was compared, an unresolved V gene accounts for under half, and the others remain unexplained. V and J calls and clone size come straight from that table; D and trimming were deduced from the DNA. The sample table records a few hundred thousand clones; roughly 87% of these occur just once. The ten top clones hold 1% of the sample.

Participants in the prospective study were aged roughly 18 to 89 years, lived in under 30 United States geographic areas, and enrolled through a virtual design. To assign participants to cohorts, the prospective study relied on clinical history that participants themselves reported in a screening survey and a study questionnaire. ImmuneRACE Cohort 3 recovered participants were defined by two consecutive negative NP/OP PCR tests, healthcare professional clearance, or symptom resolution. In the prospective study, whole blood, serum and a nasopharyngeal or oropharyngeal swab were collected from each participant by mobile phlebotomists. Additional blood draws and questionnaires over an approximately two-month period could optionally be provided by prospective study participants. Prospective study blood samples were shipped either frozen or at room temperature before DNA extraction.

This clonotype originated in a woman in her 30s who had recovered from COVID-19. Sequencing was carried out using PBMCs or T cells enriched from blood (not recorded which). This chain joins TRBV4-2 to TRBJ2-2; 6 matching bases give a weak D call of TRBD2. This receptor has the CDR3 CACGVANTGELFF. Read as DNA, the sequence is TGTGCCTGCGGGGTGGCGAACACCGGGGAGCTGTTTTTT.